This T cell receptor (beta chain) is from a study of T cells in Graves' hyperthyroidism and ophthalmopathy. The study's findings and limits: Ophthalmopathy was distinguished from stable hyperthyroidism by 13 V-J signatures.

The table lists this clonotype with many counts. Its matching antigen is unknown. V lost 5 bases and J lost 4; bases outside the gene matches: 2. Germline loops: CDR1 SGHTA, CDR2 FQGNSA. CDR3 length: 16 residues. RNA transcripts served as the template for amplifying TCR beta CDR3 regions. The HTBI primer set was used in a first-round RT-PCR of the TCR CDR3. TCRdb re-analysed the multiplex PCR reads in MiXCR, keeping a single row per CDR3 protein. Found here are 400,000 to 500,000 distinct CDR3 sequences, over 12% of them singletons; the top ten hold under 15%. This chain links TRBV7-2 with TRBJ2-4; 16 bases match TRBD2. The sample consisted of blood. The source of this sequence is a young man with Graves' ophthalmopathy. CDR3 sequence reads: CASSGGLAGGKNIQYF. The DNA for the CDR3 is TGTGCCAGCAGCGGGGGACTAGCGGGGGGGAAAAACATTCAGTACTTC.